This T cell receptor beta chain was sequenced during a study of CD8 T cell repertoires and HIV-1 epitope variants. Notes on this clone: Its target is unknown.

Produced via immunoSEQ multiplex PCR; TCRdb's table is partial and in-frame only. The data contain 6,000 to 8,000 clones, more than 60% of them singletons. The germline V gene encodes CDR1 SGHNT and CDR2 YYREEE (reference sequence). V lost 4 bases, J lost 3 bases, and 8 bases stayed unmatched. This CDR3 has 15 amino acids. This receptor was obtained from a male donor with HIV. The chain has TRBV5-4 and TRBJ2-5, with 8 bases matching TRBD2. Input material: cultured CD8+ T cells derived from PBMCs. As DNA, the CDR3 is TGTGCCAGCAGCCAAGGCGGAGCGGGGGAAGAGACCCAGTACTTC. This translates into CASSQGGAGEETQYF.